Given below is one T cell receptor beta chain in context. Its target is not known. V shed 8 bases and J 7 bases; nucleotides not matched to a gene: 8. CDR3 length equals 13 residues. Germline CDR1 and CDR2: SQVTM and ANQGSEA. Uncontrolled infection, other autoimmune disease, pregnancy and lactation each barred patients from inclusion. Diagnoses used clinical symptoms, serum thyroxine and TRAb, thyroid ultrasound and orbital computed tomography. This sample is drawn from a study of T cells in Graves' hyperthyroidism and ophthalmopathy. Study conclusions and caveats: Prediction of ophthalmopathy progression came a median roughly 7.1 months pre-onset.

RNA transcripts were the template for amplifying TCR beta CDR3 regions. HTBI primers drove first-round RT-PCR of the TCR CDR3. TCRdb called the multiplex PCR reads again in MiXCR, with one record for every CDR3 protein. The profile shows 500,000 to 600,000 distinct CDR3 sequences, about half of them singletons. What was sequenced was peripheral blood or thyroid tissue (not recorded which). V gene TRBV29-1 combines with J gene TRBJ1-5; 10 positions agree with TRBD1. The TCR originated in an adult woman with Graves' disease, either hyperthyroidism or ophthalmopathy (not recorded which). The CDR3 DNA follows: TGCAGCTTAGGGGGGACAGGGGCCCAGCCCCAGCATTTT. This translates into CSLGGTGAQPQHF.